Each of the 19 T cell receptor beta chains below was sequenced from the same sample in a study of chemoradiotherapy in HPV16-positive cancers. The table came from immunoSEQ multiplex PCR; TCRdb's copy has only in-frame clones and leaves some out. The sample lists some 20,000 clones; roughly 66% were seen once. Sampling was performed from a patient who underwent chemoradiotherapy. These receptors were taken from a human donor with HPV-associated anogenital cancer.

CDR3 sequence reads: CASSSELNTEAFF. Here the CDR3 DNA reads TGTGCCAGTTCTTCGGAACTAAACACTGAAGCTTTCTTT. The chain joins TRBV19 to TRBJ1-1; no reliable D call. CDR1 and CDR2 from the germline V gene are LNHDA and SQIVND (reference sequence). V was cut by 8 bases and J by 2 bases, with 12 bases left in between. This CDR3 has 13 amino acids.

The genes are TRBV6-4 and TRBJ1-1; D uncertain. This CDR3 comprises 13 residues. V lost 4 bases to trimming and J lost 0 bases, with 6 bases between them. CDR1 is MRHNA, CDR2 SNTAGT, per germline. The CDR3 DNA follows: TGTGCCAGCAGTGTCCGGTTGAACACTGAAGCTTTCTTT. The encoded protein is CASSVRLNTEAFF.

This chain joins TRBV6-6 and TRBJ2-2; TRBD2 agrees at 7 bases. V dropped 7 bases and J dropped 4; count of bases not matched to a gene: 6. Germline V lookup: CDR1 MNHNY, CDR2 SVGAGI (reference sequence). CDR3 length: 14 residues. CDR3 nucleotides: TGTGCCAGCACTAACGGGAGGATCACCGGGGAGCTGTTTTTT. Protein sequence: CASTNGRITGELFF.

The chain uses TRBV5-1 and TRBJ2-6, with D tentatively TRBD2 (6 bases). Deletions cut 4 bases from V and 9 bases from J, with 14 bases between. This CDR3 is built from 14 residues. The germline V gene encodes CDR1 SGHRS and CDR2 YFSETQ. The CDR3 bases are TGCGCCAGCAGCCCGGGGCTGGAGGGCAACGTCCTGACTTTC. The encoded protein is CASSPGLEGNVLTF.

The genes are TRBV7-8 and TRBJ2-7, with D maybe TRBD1 (6 bases). The V gene's germline CDR1 is SGHVS and CDR2 FQNEAQ. The CDR3 length is 12 residues. Between the trimmed V and J ends, which lost 4 bases and 5 bases, there was a span of 9 bases. This CDR3 reads CASSSSGDEQYF. CDR3 DNA sequence: TGTGCCAGCAGCTCCTCAGGGGACGAGCAGTACTTC. The whole variable domain, filled in from reference TRBV7-8 and TRBJ2-7, reads GAGVSQSPRYKVAKRGQDVALRCDPISGHVSLFWYQQALGQGPEFLTYFQNEAQLDKSGLPSDRFFAERPEGSVSTLKIQRTQQEDSAVYLCASSSSGDEQYFGPGTRLTVT.

The table lists this clone with a few counts. The rearrangement links TRBV11-2 to TRBJ1-4; D uncertain. The V end was cut by 1 base, the J end by 8 bases, with 8 bases between. This CDR3 has 13 residues. Per germline, CDR1 SGHAT and CDR2 FQNNGV. Here the CDR3 reads CASSLGTREKLFF. CDR3 DNA sequence: TGTGCCAGCAGCTTAGGGACGAGAGAAAAACTGTTTTTT.

This clone was recorded once. The chain employs TRBV4-3 and TRBJ2-7, with D perhaps TRBD1 or TRBD2 (5 bases each). Germline V gives CDR1 LGHNA, CDR2 YSLEER. V shed 0 bases and J shed 2 bases, with 8 bases lying between them. This CDR3 has 14 amino acids. The CDR3 nucleotides are TGCGCCAGCAGCCAAGACCCGGGACCCTACGAGCAGTACTTC. Its protein is CASSQDPGPYEQYF.

The chain carries TRBV25-1 and TRBJ2-2; 10 nucleotides agree with TRBD1. V shed 3 bases and J 6 bases; nucleotides not matched to a gene: 7. CDR3 length: 16 amino acids. CDR1 is MGHDK, CDR2 SYGVNS, per germline. Written as DNA, the CDR3 is TGTGCCAGCAGTGACCCCGGGACAGGGGTTTCCGGGGAGCTGTTTTTT. It specifies CASSDPGTGVSGELFF.

The V call is TRBV30, the J call TRBJ1-1; no definite D call. From germline, CDR1 is GTSNPN and CDR2 SVGIG (reference sequence). This CDR3 has 14 residues. V dropped 0 bases and J dropped 3 bases, with 11 bases sitting between them. CDR3: CAWSVLGRDTEAFF. CDR3 DNA sequence: TGTGCCTGGAGTGTGCTGGGAAGGGACACTGAAGCTTTCTTT. The full variable domain, with the rest looked up from reference TRBV30 and TRBJ1-1, is SQTIHQWPATLVQPVGSPLSLECTVEGTSNPNLYWYRQAAGRGLQLLFYSVGIGQISSEVPQNLSASRPQDRQFILSSKKLLLSDSGFYLCAWSVLGRDTEAFFGQGTRLTVV.

The chain uses TRBV28 and TRBJ2-3; 9 nucleotides match TRBD1. This CDR3 has 13 residues. Germline assignment: CDR1 MDHEN and CDR2 SYDVKM. V was clipped by 10 bases and J by 1 base; unmatched bases: 3. The CDR3 loop reads CATRTGGTDTQYF. The CDR3 region has the DNA TGTGCCACCCGGACAGGGGGCACAGATACGCAGTATTTT.

This chain uses TRBV27 with TRBJ2-7; 7 bases align to TRBD1. Germline assignment: CDR1 MNHEY and CDR2 SMNVEV (reference sequence). This CDR3 contains 15 residues. The junction had 11 bases not matched to a gene; V was cut back by 7 bases and J by 2 bases. CDR3 coding DNA: TGTGCCAGCATCCCCAGCCGACAGGGTACCTACGAGCAGTACTTC. The encoded protein is CASIPSRQGTYEQYF.

The chain has TRBV14 and TRBJ1-1, with D unresolved. Trimming stripped 1 base from V and 4 bases from J, with 7 bases between. Germline V gene data show CDR1 as SGHDN and CDR2 as FVKESK. The CDR3 sequence is 13 residues long. CDR3 in DNA: TGTGCCAGCAGCCAAGTTCCTCGCACTGAAGCTTTCTTT. It translates to CASSQVPRTEAFF.

This clone appeared once. The V gene is TRBV19, the J gene TRBJ1-2, with D possibly TRBD1 on 6 matching bases. CDR1 and CDR2 from the germline V gene are LNHDA and SQIVND (reference sequence). The V gene lost 3 bases and the J gene lost 4 bases, with 12 bases spanning the gap. The CDR3 covers 14 residues. CDR3 in amino acids: CASSITLGAYGYTF. CDR3 DNA sequence: TGTGCCAGTAGTATTACGCTGGGGGCCTATGGCTACACCTTC. Full variable domain (missing parts from reference TRBV19 and TRBJ1-2): DGGITQSPKYLFRKEGQNVTLSCEQNLNHDAMYWYRQDPGQGLRLIYYSQIVNDFQKGDIAEGYSVSREKKESFPLTVTSAQKNPTAFYLCASSITLGAYGYTFGSGTRLTVV.

The V call is TRBV30, the J call TRBJ1-5; tentative D call: TRBD1 (5 bases). Germline assignment: CDR1 GTSNPN and CDR2 SVGIG (reference sequence). V lost 1 base and J 5 bases, leaving 12 bases between the germline ends. CDR3 length: 14 residues. The CDR3 coding sequence is TGTGCCTGGAGTGGGGTGTGGGGGGATCAGCCCCAGCATTTT. The encoded protein is CAWSGVWGDQPQHF.

This clone has just a few counts. The chain combines TRBV7-2 with TRBJ1-5, with D uncertain. Germline V gene data show CDR1 as SGHTA and CDR2 as FQGNSA. This CDR3 has 14 residues. Trimming cost V 2 bases and J 9 bases, with 14 bases left between them. The DNA for the CDR3 is TGTGCCAGCAGCTTACAGAGCTCGGGAAGGCCCCAGCATTTT. This sequence encodes CASSLQSSGRPQHF.

The chain has TRBV6-1 and TRBJ2-7; the D is unclear. With 0 bases removed from V and 10 bases from J, the gap between germline ends came to 13 bases. The CDR3 length is 13 residues. Germline V gene lookup returns CDR1 MNHNS and CDR2 SASEGT. The chain's CDR3 is CASSEALLTIQYF. Here the CDR3 DNA reads TGTGCCAGCAGTGAAGCGCTTCTCACAATCCAGTACTTC.

This rearrangement joins TRBV27 to TRBJ1-5, with D possibly being TRBD1 (5 bases). This CDR3 contains 14 residues. V was clipped by 8 bases and J by 0 bases, with 11 bases between them. The germline CDR1 and CDR2 sequences are MNHEY and SMNVEV (reference sequence). This CDR3 is CASSGVYSNQPQHF. CDR3 DNA: TGTGCCAGCTCGGGGGTCTATAGCAATCAGCCCCAGCATTTT.

The rearrangement links TRBV28 to TRBJ1-2; D is uncertain. The germline V and J ends were trimmed by 2 bases and 8 bases, with 18 bases remaining between them. CDR3 length equals 15 residues. Germline V gives CDR1 MDHEN, CDR2 SYDVKM. The CDR3 here is CASSLGRGLTGGYTF. In DNA form, the CDR3 reads TGTGCCAGCAGTTTAGGGAGAGGGCTTACGGGAGGCTACACCTTC.

The gene calls are TRBV15 and TRBJ2-2; weak D call: TRBD2 (7 bases). The V end lost 3 bases, the J end lost 0 bases, and 11 bases lay between the germline ends. Germline V gene data show CDR1 as LNHNV and CDR2 as YYDKDF (reference sequence). This CDR3 has 16 residues. The CDR3 reads CATSRGGQSNTGELFF. The CDR3 DNA is TGTGCCACCAGCAGGGGGGGGCAGTCGAACACCGGGGAGCTGTTTTTT.